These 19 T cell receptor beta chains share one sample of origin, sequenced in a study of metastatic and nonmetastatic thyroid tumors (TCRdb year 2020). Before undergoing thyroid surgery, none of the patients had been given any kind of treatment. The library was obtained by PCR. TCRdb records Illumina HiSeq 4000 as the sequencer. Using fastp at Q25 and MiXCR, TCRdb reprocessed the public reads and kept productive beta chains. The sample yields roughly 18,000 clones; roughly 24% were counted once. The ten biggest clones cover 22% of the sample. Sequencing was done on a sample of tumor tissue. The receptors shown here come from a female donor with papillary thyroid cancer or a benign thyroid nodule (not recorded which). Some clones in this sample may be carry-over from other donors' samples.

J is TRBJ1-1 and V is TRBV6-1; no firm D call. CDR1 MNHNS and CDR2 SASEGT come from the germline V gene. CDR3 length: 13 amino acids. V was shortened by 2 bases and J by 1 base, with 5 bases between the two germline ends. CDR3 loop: CASSESENTEAFF. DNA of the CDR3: TGTGCCAGCAGTGAATCGGAGAACACTGAAGCTTTCTTT.

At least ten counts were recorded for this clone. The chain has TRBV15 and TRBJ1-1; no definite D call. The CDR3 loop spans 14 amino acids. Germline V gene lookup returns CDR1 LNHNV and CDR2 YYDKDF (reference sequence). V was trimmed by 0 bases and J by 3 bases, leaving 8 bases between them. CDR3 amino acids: CATSRERRHTEAFF. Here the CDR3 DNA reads TGTGCCACCAGCAGAGAACGAAGGCACACTGAAGCTTTCTTT. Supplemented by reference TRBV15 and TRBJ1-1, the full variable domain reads DAMVIQNPRYQVTQFGKPVTLSCSQTLNHNVMYWYQQKSSQAPKLLFHYYDKDFNNEADTPDNFQSRRPNTSFCFLDIRSPGLGDTAMYLCATSRERRHTEAFFGQGTRLTVV.

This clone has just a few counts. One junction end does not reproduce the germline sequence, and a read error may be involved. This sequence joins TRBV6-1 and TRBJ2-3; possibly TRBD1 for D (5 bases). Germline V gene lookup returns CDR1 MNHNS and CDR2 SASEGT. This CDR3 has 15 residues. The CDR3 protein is CASSLTWGGTGTQYF. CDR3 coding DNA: TGTGCCAGCAGTCTGACATGGGGTGGCACAGGTACGCAGTATTTT.

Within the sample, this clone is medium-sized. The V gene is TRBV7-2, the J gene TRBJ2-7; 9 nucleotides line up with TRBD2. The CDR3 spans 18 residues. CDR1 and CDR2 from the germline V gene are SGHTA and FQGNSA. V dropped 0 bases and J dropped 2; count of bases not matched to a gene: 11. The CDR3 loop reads CASSLAPQLAGPPYEQYF. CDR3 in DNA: TGTGCCAGCAGCTTAGCACCCCAGCTAGCGGGGCCCCCCTACGAGCAGTACTTC.

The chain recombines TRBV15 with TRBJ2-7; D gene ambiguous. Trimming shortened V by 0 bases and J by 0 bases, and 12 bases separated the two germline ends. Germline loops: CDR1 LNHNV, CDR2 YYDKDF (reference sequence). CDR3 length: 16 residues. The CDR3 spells CATSRDVASSSYEQYF. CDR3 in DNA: TGTGCCACCAGCAGAGATGTGGCAAGCAGCTCCTACGAGCAGTACTTC.

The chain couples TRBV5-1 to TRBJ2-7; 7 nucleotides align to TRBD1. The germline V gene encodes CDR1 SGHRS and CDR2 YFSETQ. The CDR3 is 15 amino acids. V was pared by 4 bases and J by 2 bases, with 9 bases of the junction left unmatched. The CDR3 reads CASSVSQGEPYEQYF. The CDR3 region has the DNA TGCGCCAGCAGCGTGAGCCAGGGGGAACCCTACGAGCAGTACTTC. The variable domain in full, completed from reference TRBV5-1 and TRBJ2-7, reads KAGVTQTPRYLIKTRGQQVTLSCSPISGHRSVSWYQQTPGQGLQFLFEYFSETQRNKGNFPGRFSGRQFSNSRSEMNVSTLELGDSALYLCASSVSQGEPYEQYFGPGTRLTVT.

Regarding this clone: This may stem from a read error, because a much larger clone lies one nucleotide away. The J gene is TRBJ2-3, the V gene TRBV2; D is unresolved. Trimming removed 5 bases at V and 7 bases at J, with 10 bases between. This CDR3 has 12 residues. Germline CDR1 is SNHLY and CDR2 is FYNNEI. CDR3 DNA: TGTGCCAGCAGTATGGTGGCTAATACGCAGTATTTT. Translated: CASSMVANTQYF.

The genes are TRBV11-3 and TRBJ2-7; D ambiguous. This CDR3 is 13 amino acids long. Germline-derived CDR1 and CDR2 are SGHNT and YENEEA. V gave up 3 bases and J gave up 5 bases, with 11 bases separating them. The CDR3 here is CASSFAPSDEQYF. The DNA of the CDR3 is TGTGCCAGCAGCTTCGCTCCGTCTGACGAGCAGTACTTC.

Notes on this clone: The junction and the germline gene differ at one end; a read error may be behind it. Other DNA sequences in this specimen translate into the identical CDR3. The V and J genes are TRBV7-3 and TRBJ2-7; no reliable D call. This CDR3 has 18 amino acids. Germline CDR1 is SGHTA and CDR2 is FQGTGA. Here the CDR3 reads CASSLIVLRTPSSYEQYF. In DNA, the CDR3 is TGTGCCAGTAGCTTAATCGTGCTGCGTACTCCGAGCTCCTACGAGCAGTACTTC.

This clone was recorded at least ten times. Written as DNA, the CDR3 is TGCGCCAGCAGCCAAGAGGACGGACAAGAGACCCAGTACTTC. As protein: CASSQEDGQETQYF. This chain uses TRBV4-1 with TRBJ2-5; unclear D gene. The CDR3 totals 14 residues. V dropped 0 bases and J dropped 2 bases, with 7 bases sitting between them. Looked up from germline, CDR1 is MGHRA and CDR2 is YSYEKL.

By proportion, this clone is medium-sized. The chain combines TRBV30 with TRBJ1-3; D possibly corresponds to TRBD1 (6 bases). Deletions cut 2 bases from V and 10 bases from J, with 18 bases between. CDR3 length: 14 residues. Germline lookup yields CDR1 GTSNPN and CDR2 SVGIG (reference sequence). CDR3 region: CAWSRDTLSLTIYF. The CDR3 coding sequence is TGTGCCTGGAGTCGGGACACACTTAGTCTGACCATATATTTT.

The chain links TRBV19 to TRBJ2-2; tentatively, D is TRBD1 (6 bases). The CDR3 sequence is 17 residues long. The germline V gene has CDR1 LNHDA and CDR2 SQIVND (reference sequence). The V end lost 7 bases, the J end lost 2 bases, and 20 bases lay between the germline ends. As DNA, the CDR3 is TGTGCCAGTAAACCCAATCTGAGCAGGGGAAACACCGGGGAGCTGTTTTTT. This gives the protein CASKPNLSRGNTGELFF.

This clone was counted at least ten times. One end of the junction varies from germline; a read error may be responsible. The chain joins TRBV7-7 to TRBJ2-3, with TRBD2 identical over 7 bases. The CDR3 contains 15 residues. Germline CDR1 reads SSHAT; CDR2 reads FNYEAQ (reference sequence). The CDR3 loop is CASSPGGGGTDTQYF. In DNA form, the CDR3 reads TGTGCTAGCAGCCCTGGGGGGGGGGGCACAGATACGCAGTATTTT.

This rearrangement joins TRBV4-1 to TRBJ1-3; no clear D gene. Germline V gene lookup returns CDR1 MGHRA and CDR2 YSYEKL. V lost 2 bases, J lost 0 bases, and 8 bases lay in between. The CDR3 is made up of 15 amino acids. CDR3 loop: CASSQRTGSGNTIYF. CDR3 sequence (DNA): TGCGCCAGCAGCCAAAGGACGGGCTCTGGAAACACCATATATTTT.

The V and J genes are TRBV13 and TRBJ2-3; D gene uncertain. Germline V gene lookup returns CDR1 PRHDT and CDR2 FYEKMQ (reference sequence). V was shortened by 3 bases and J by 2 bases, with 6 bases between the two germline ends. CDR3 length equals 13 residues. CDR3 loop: CASSFWTTDTQYF. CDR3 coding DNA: TGTGCCAGCAGCTTCTGGACCACAGATACGCAGTATTTT. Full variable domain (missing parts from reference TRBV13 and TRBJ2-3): AAGVIQSPRHLIKEKRETATLKCYPIPRHDTVYWYQQGPGQDPQFLISFYEKMQSDKGSIPDRFSAQQFSDYHSELNMSSLELGDSALYFCASSFWTTDTQYFGPGTRLTVL.

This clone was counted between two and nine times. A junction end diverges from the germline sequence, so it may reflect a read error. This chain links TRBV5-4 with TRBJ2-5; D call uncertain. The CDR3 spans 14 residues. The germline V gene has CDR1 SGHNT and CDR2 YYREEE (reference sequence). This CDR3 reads CASSLGQSQETQYF. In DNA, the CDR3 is TGCGCCAGCAGCTTGGGCCAGTCCCAAGAGACCCAGTACTTC.

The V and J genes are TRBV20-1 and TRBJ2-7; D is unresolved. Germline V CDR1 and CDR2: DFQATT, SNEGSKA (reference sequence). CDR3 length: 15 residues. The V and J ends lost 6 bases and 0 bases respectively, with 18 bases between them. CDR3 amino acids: CSAPPARVPSYEQYF. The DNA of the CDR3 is TGCAGTGCCCCTCCGGCCCGGGTTCCCTCCTACGAGCAGTACTTC.

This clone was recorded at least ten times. In DNA form, the CDR3 reads TGTGCCAGCAGTTTAGGGTGGGGGGAGACTGAAGCTTTCTTT. Its translation is CASSLGWGETEAFF. The V call is TRBV27, the J call TRBJ1-1; the D gene is possibly TRBD1 (5 bases). Trimming stripped 2 bases from V and 5 bases from J, with 12 bases between. The CDR3 runs to 14 residues. Germline values: CDR1 MNHEY, CDR2 SMNVEV (reference sequence).

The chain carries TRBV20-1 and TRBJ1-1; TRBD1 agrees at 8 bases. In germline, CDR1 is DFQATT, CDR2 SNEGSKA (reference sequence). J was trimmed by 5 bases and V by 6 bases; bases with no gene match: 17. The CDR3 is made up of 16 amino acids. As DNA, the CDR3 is TGCAGTGCGCCGGACAGGGATGAAACTGGTAGGACTGAAGCTTTCTTT. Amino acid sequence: CSAPDRDETGRTEAFF.